The clone carrying this TCR beta chain has just a few counts. These data come from a study of T-cell reconstitution after alpha-beta-depleted transplantation in children. Unmatched junction bases numbered 8, after V lost 3 bases and J lost 1 base. CDR1 and CDR2 from the germline V gene are SGHTA and FQGNSA. The CDR3 covers 17 residues. Construction of the TCRbeta library involved unique molecular identifiers. MiXCR was run by TCRdb on the PCR reads, yielding one entry per CDR3 protein. The table records a few hundred thousand distinct CDR3 sequences, around a tenth of them present only once. The TCR comes from a human donor who donated a stem cell graft to a child with acute lymphoblastic leukemia. The J gene is TRBJ2-1, the V gene TRBV7-2, with TRBD2 matching over 8 bases. The sequencing here drew on PBMCs from the stem cell graft donor, taken from the stem cell graft. CDR3 in amino acids: CASSFLKLAVSYNEQFF. In DNA, the CDR3 is TGTGCCAGCAGCTTCCTCAAACTAGCGGTTTCCTACAATGAGCAGTTCTTC. The full variable domain, with the rest looked up from reference TRBV7-2 and TRBJ2-1, is GAGVSQSPSNKVTEKGKDVELRCDPISGHTALYWYRQSLGQGLEFLIYFQGNSAPDKSGLPSDRFSAERTGGSVSTLTIQRTQQEDSAVYLCASSFLKLAVSYNEQFFGPGTRLTVL.